These 5 T cell receptor beta chains were sequenced from one sample in a study of metastatic and nonmetastatic thyroid tumors. MiXCR re-clonotyped the PCR reads for TCRdb. The table includes tens of thousands of clones, 20% to 25% detected once. There were no patients who had received any treatment before thyroid surgery. Source material: adjacent normal tissue. These TCRs come from a female donor with papillary thyroid cancer or a benign thyroid nodule (not recorded which). Some clones in this sample may be carry-over from other donors' samples.

Details on this clone: A single base separates this from a much larger clone, so it may be a read error. The rearrangement joins TRBV10-2 to TRBJ2-5; D remains ambiguous. The CDR3 extends over 13 amino acids. Per germline, CDR1 WSHSY and CDR2 SAAADI. CDR3 in DNA: TGCGCCAGCAGTAGGTCCCACCAAGAGACCCGGTACTTC. Its translation is CASSRSHQETRYF.

This clone was counted ten times or more. V usage is TRBV12-3 or TRBV12-4 and J usage is TRBJ1-2, with D tentatively TRBD1 (6 bases). The CDR3 consists of 13 residues. V gave up 7 bases and J gave up 8 bases, with 17 bases separating them. The CDR3 spells CASKPTGGEGYTF. The CDR3 region has the DNA TGTGCCAGCAAACCTACGGGGGGCGAGGGCTACACCTTC.

The J gene is TRBJ2-1, the V gene TRBV6-1; tentative D call: TRBD2 (5 bases). CDR1 is MNHNS and CDR2 is SASEGT in the germline V gene. The V gene lost 7 bases and the J gene lost 4 bases, with 17 bases spanning the gap. The CDR3 is made up of 15 amino acids. The CDR3 region is CASTLLSGSYNEQFF. CDR3 DNA sequence: TGTGCCAGCACCCTGCTATCGGGGAGTTACAATGAGCAGTTCTTC.

By share, this clone counts as medium-sized. The chain recombines TRBV7-3 with TRBJ2-3; 10 nucleotides agree with TRBD1. The germline V gene has CDR1 SGHTA and CDR2 FQGTGA. This CDR3 contains 15 residues. J gave up 3 bases and V 5 bases, and 5 bases lay outside the gene matches. CDR3 loop: CASSGGQGETDTQYF. The CDR3 DNA reads TGTGCCAGCAGCGGAGGACAGGGGGAAACAGATACGCAGTATTTT.

In this sample, this clone turned up many times. The chain has TRBV9 and TRBJ1-1; weak D call: TRBD1 (5 bases). The CDR3 has 12 residues. Trimming took 7 bases from V and 7 from J, leaving 14 bases between them. The germline CDR1 and CDR2 sequences are SGDLS and YYNGEE. Written as DNA, the CDR3 is TGTGCCAGCTCTGGATGGGGGGGTGAAGCTTTCTTT. Residues: CASSGWGGEAFF.